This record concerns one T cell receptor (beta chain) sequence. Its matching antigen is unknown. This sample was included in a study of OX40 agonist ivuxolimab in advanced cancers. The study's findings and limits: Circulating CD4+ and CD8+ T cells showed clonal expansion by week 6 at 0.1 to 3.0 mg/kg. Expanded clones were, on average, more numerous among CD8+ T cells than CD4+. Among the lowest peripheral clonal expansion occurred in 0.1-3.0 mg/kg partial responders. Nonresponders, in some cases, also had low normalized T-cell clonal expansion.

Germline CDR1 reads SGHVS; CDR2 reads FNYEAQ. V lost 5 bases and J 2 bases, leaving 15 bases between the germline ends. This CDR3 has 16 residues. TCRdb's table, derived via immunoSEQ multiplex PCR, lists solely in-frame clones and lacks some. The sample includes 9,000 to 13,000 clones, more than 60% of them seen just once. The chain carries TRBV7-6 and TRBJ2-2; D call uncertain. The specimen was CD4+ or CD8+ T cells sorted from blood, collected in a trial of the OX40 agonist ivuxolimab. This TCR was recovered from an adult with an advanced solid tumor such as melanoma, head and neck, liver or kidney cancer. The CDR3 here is CASSLKSNPNTGELFF. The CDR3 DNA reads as TGTGCCAGCAGCCTCAAGTCCAACCCCAACACCGGGGAGCTGTTTTTT.